This T cell receptor beta chain was observed in a study of cytomegalovirus exposure and HLA in healthy donors. The primer mix had 60 Vbeta and 13 Jbeta primers. Here immunoSEQ multiplex PCR was the method, and the copy in TCRdb shows in-frame clones only, minus some. The data hold under 200,000 clones, with roughly 84% observed a single time. The source is a boy between 2 and 10 years old in good health and CMV-seronegative. The sample was PBMCs.

CDR3 DNA sequence: TGTGCCAGCAGTGAAGGGACTAGCGACCACACCGGGGAGCTGTTTTTT. Its protein is CASSEGTSDHTGELFF. The V and J genes are TRBV25-1 and TRBJ2-2; 10 bases fit TRBD2. Germline V gene data show CDR1 as MGHDK and CDR2 as SYGVNS. The CDR3 has 16 amino acids. Unmatched junction bases numbered 3, after V lost 2 bases and J lost 3 bases.